This entry lists 5 T cell receptor beta chains sequenced from one sample in a study of blood T cell repertoires in COVID-19. Assay: immunoSEQ multiplex PCR; the TCRdb copy retains only in-frame clones and omits some. Of about 83,000 clones listed, around 88% are singletons. Sequenced sample: peripheral blood. These receptors were collected from a man in his sixties with acute or convalescent COVID-19.

This clone is a singleton in its sample. This chain uses TRBV18 with TRBJ1-6, with a possible D match to TRBD1 (5 bases). CDR1 is KGHSH and CDR2 is LQKENI in the germline V gene. V shed 5 bases and J shed 16 bases, with 18 bases lying between them. This CDR3 comprises 13 residues. CDR3 sequence reads: CASSFDSSVGLHF. CDR3 sequence (DNA): TGTGCCAGCTCATTTGACAGTTCGGTTGGTCTCCACTTT.

The chain employs TRBV4-1 and TRBJ2-4; no firm D call. Germline V lookup: CDR1 MGHRA, CDR2 YSYEKL. V was shortened by 1 base and J by 0 bases, with 7 bases between the two germline ends. The CDR3 sequence is 15 residues long. CDR3 protein: CASSQGQIAKNIQYF. The CDR3 DNA reads TGCGCCAGCAGCCAAGGGCAGATAGCCAAAAACATTCAGTACTTC.

This chain connects TRBV7-9 to TRBJ1-1, with D tentatively TRBD1 (5 bases). The V gene lost 1 base and the J gene lost 4 bases, with 13 bases spanning the gap. The CDR3 runs 15 residues. The germline V gene encodes CDR1 SEHNR and CDR2 FQNEAQ (reference sequence). CDR3: CASSLGGTGLTEAFF. Written as DNA, the CDR3 is TGTGCCAGCAGCTTAGGGGGGACGGGACTCACTGAAGCTTTCTTT.

The rearrangement joins TRBV3-1 (or the pseudogene TRBV3-2) to TRBJ1-5; D ambiguous. Trimming cost V 5 bases and J 1 base, with 27 bases left between them. The length of the CDR3 is 20 residues. Germline V gene data show CDR1 as LGHDT and CDR2 as YNNKEL (reference sequence). CDR3 residues: CASSETHVTTGSGSNQPQHF. CDR3 DNA: TGTGCCAGCAGCGAAACCCACGTTACTACCGGGAGCGGAAGCAATCAGCCCCAGCATTTT.

The chain employs TRBV7-2 and TRBJ1-2, with 8 bases lining up with TRBD1. This CDR3 comprises 16 residues. V shed 2 bases, J shed 6 bases, and the junction held 11 bases outside the gene matches. Germline CDR1 reads SGHTA; CDR2 reads FQGNSA. The CDR3 protein is CASSLWSSGGQDGYTF. CDR3 bases: TGTGCCAGCAGCTTATGGAGCTCAGGGGGCCAAGATGGCTACACCTTC.